Included here is one T cell receptor (beta chain) sequence, with context. The antigen remains undetermined. The V gene's germline CDR1 is MNHEY and CDR2 SMNVEV (reference sequence). This CDR3 comprises 14 residues. The germline V and J ends were trimmed by 5 bases and 5 bases, with 12 bases remaining between them. In TCRdb, the reads were re-called with MiXCR into one record per CDR3 protein. This table holds approximately 1,000,000 distinct CDR3 sequences, approximately 32% found once. The data belong to a study of T cell repertoires in cytomegalovirus infection. This TCR was sampled from a human donor in good health (CMV status not recorded). Some clones in this sample may be carry-over from other donors' samples. This chain joins TRBV27 and TRBJ2-2; TRBD2 is a possible D gene (6 bases). The specimen was cultured CD8+ T cells from PBMCs, collected from culture after CMV antigen stimulation. The CDR3 DNA sequence: TGTGCCAGCAGTCCCCTCGCGGGAACCGGGGAGCTGTTTTTT. This sequence encodes CASSPLAGTGELFF.